This T cell receptor beta chain is drawn from a study of shared clonotypes between healthy human individuals (dated by TCRdb to the early 2020s). For context, the study as a whole: The cohort included three men and a couple of women between 18 and 49 years of age. To increase sequencing depth and limit assay-specific biases, TCR repertoire library preparation and sequencing were carried out by different laboratories using diverse techniques. Leukapheresis yielded between about 0.94 and 8.9 billion PBMCs per donor. For each donor, CD4 naive and CD4 memory were each run on three plates, CD8 naive on two plates, and CD8 memory on one plate. To estimate repertoire size and how much clonotype sharing occurs between individuals, the study deeply sequenced the blood TCR repertoires of roughly 5 healthy adults. The full study reports these points: Pairwise subsampling indicated that sequencing depth was expected to affect the degree of clonotype sharing among donors. Higher generation probabilities were observed for clonotypes shared by all four sorted-subset donors than for non-shared clonotypes. Even with the large sequencing depth, rarefaction of the sorted-subset datasets indicated that sequencing was incomplete. The small number of donors limited the genetic and exposure-history diversity represented. When several donors were compared, the shared fraction of clonotypes was about 5.4% for naive CD4, roughly 3.4% for naive CD8, about 2.5% for memory CD4, and roughly 0.43% for memory CD8. Sampling was restricted to blood, and TCR repertoires in tissue are likely to differ from TCR repertoires in blood. Estimated clonotype richness was generally larger for naive than for memory subsets.

From the germline V gene (reference sequence), CDR1 is SSHAT and CDR2 is FNYEAQ. The CDR3, from cysteine to phenylalanine, totals 13 residues. The sequence is cut down to CDR3 DNA, 39 bases in frame from base 1. In the case of this clone: What this receptor recognizes is not known. The junction shows a germline mismatch at one end, possibly a read error.

Donors were healthy HIV-negative adults with no recently reported acute infections or vaccinations. All donors were Caucasian adults living in Nashville, Tennessee, USA. Magnetic negative selection was used to enrich CD4+ T cells, after which naive cells were positively selected on CD45RA and the negative fraction became the memory subset. Blood was collected by leukapheresis, and PBMCs were isolated by Ficoll-Histopaque density gradient centrifugation and then cryopreserved in liquid nitrogen vapor phase. Purity and quantity of every magnetically sorted T cell population were checked by analytical flow cytometry. Genomic DNA was isolated from every sorted fraction and measured by UV absorbance on a Nanodrop 2000c. TCR CDR3 regions were amplified from genomic DNA by multiplex PCR using the deep immunoSEQ assay. Extracted genomic DNA from each cell subset was distributed evenly across all wells of several immunoSEQ 96-well plates, and each plate was treated as a replicate. Each replicate PCR for sorted subsets received approximately 200 ng genomic DNA, equal to 30,000 or so T cell genomes. The purified libraries were quantified using a Qubit 3.0 fluorometer, sized with a Bioanalyzer 2100, and then quantified again using the KAPA Library Quantification kit. Every immunoSEQ 96-well plate was sequenced on a dedicated single-read 150-cycle Illumina NextSeq 550 flow cell. As for how the authors treated the data: Because the immunoSEQ output included only junctional sequences and no quality scores, the filtering could not be the same as the filtering used for full-length reads. Sequences were annotated with PyIR, a Python wrapper for IgBLAST v1.9, and V/J genes and CDR3 were assigned using IMGT germline references. Reads were removed for weak V/J assignments (E-value above 1e-6), missing CDR3, stop codons, out-of-frame junctions, or ambiguous translated residues. V3J clonotypes were defined by identical inferred V gene, J gene, and CDR3 amino acid sequence. The percentage overlap between two repertoires was calculated by dividing the number of shared unique clonotypes by the size of the smaller repertoire. Three approaches were used to assess repertoire richness: RTK rarefaction, the Chao1 estimator, and Recon v2.1 estimates of unobserved clonotypes. OLGA was used to compute generation probabilities for all TCRbeta clonotypes that the gDNA method yielded from several donors. The source is immuneACCESS, and TCRdb retained only in-frame sequences with V and J called. Part of the clones is not carried over; for the studies checked, unresolved V genes explain less than half of this, and the remainder is unexplained. For V, J and clone size, that table is used; D and trimming come from the DNA. Within this sample are roughly 2 million clones, with over 85% of them counted one time only. The ten most abundant clones make up 0.1% to 0.15% of the sample.

The sample comprised naive CD4+ T cells sorted from blood. Taken with the paper, the label for cell subset or site translates to: CD45RA+ positively selected. The rearrangement joined TRBV7-7 to TRBJ2-3; the D gene is possibly TRBD2, with 5 bases matching. The sequence was obtained from a man younger than 35 in good health. CDR3 sequence: CASSGHSTDTQYF. The nucleotide sequence reads TGTGCTAGCAGCGGTCATAGCACAGATACGCAGTATTTT.